This T cell receptor beta chain was obtained from a study of T-cell memory formation after mild COVID-19. Turning to the study itself: Clustering of TCRs was largely donor specific.

Points from the study as a whole: Certain responding clones were present in pre-infection memory, suggesting participation of cross-reactive memory. Contracting clones from day 15 to 85 had balanced CD4/CD8; later expanders favoured CD4+.

Barcoded TCR alpha and TCR beta cDNA libraries with UMIs came from 5'RACE using constant-segment primers. Each CDR3 protein is one row after TCRdb ran MiXCR on the 5' RACE reads. This table holds hundreds of thousands of distinct CDR3 sequences, approximately 15% found once. Germline CDR1 reads SGDLS; CDR2 reads YYNGEE. This CDR3 comprises 14 residues. The V end lost 4 bases, the J end lost 2 bases, and 10 bases lay between the germline ends. This clonotype was recorded at least ten times. The target antigen is unknown. Sequences were obtained from PBMCs or a T cell subset sorted from them (not recorded which). This TCR was recovered from a man younger than 35 who had mild COVID-19 (a few samples of this study predate the infection). Cell type and time point are not known. The chain carries TRBV9 and TRBJ1-3; D is perhaps TRBD1 (6 bases). The CDR3 nucleotides read TGTGCCAGCAGCTCCAGGGGTACTGGAAACACCATATATTTT. Translated: CASSSRGTGNTIYF.